Sequencing of this T cell receptor beta chain was carried out in a study of metastatic and nonmetastatic thyroid tumors. Nobody among the patients had been given any treatment before thyroid surgery. This clone was seen many times. Its antigen is not known. Study-wide points: Patients with malignant thyroid tumors reportedly had significantly higher TCR beta diversity than those with benign nodules, in blood and tumor.

TCRdb called clones again from the PCR reads with MiXCR. The repertoire holds around 28,000 clones, with approximately 12% as singletons. The TCR sequence derives from a female donor with papillary thyroid cancer or a benign thyroid nodule (not recorded which). Some clones in this sample may be carry-over from other donors' samples. The sequencing input was blood.

CDR3 bases: TGTGCCAGCAGCCAAGAGACACAACGGGGCGCCACCGGGGAGCTGTTTTTT. It encodes CASSQETQRGATGELFF. The chain joins TRBV4-2 to TRBJ2-2; D might be TRBD1 or TRBD2, each matching 5 bases. V was pared by 0 bases and J by 4 bases, with 15 bases between. Per the germline V gene, CDR1 is LGHNA and CDR2 is YNFKEQ. The CDR3 sequence is 17 residues long.